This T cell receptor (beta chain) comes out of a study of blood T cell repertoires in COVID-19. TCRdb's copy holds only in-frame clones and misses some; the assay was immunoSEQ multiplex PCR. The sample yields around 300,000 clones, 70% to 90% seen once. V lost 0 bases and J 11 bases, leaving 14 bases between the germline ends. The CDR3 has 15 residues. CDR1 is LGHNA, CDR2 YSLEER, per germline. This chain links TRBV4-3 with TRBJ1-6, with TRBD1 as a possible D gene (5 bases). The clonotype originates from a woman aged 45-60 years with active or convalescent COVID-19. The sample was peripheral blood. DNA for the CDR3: TGCGCCAGCAGCCAAGATCGGGGGGAACGGACACCCCTCCACTTT. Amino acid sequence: CASSQDRGERTPLHF.